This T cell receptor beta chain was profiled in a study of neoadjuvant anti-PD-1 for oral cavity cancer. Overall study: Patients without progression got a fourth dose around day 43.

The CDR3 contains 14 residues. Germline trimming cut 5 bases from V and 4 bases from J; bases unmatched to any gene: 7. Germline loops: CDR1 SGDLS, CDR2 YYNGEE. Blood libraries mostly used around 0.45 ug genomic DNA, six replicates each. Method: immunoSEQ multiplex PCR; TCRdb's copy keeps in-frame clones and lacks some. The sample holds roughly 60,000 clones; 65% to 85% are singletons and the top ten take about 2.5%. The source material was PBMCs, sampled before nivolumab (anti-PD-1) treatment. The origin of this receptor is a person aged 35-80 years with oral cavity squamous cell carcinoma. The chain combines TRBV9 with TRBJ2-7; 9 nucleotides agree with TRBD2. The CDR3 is CASSLAGDGYEQYF. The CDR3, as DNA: TGTGCCAGCAGTTTAGCGGGAGATGGGTACGAGCAGTACTTC.